This TCR beta chain was sequenced for a study of graft-versus-host responses after intestinal transplantation. V lost 6 bases, J lost 0 bases, and 12 bases lay in between. Germline V gene data show CDR1 as MNHEY and CDR2 as SMNVEV (reference sequence). The CDR3 consists of 15 residues. A remark on this clone: Its cognate antigen is unknown.

Study-wide results and caveats: Patients who carried graft-donor T cell macrochimerism also had high graft-versus-host to host-versus-graft clonal ratios in their allografts. Some GvH clones were seen earlier in gut or blood, suggesting intestinal origin.

Clones were sequenced by immunoSEQ multiplex PCR, and TCRdb holds only the in-frame ones, with some missing. The sample consists of 35,000 to 45,000 clones, roughly 95% of them appearing once. The receptor's source is a human donor who was the organ donor for an intestinal transplant. This sequence joins TRBV27 and TRBJ2-4; D gene ambiguous. The sequenced sample was unstimulated CD8+ T cells sorted from spleen or lymph node cells, obtained before transplant. The CDR3, as DNA: TGTGCCAGCAGCCTGGTAGGGTTAGCCAAAAACATTCAGTACTTC. Protein: CASSLVGLAKNIQYF.